The 18 T cell receptor beta chains reported below all come from one sample, sequenced in a study of blood T cell repertoires in COVID-19. Clones were sequenced by immunoSEQ multiplex PCR, and TCRdb holds only the in-frame ones, with some missing. The sample has roughly 80,000 clones; around 90% are singletons. The specimen sequenced was peripheral blood. The receptors here all came from a human donor in a cohort sampled during active COVID-19.

The chain is built from TRBV30 and TRBJ2-5, with 12 bases aligning to TRBD2. The CDR3 extends over 19 amino acids. Germline CDR1 is GTSNPN and CDR2 is SVGIG (reference sequence). The J segment lost 1 base and the V segment lost 1 base, leaving 13 bases of the junction unmatched. The CDR3 region has the DNA TGTGCCTGGAGTGCAGGCCTTCTCCCTAGCGGGGGGGCCCAAGAGACCCAGTACTTC. As protein: CAWSAGLLPSGGAQETQYF.

This clone is a singleton in its sample. The V and J genes are TRBV15 and TRBJ2-1; 10 bases agree with TRBD2. The CDR3 has 16 amino acids. V shed 1 base, J shed 4 bases, and the junction held 4 bases outside the gene matches. Germline V gene data show CDR1 as LNHNV and CDR2 as YYDKDF (reference sequence). The CDR3 sequence: CATSRAILAGYNEQFF. CDR3 bases: TGTGCCACCAGCAGAGCGATACTAGCGGGGTACAATGAGCAGTTCTTC.

The genes are TRBV3-1 (or the pseudogene TRBV3-2) and TRBJ2-5, with TRBD1 identical over 7 bases. This CDR3 is built from 14 residues. The junction had 7 bases not matched to a gene; V was cut back by 4 bases and J by 5 bases. From germline, CDR1 is LGHDT and CDR2 YNNKEL (reference sequence). The CDR3 DNA reads as TGTGCCAGCAGCCGGGACAGACGGAGGGAGACCCAGTACTTC. This gives the protein CASSRDRRRETQYF.

The genes are TRBV7-9 and TRBJ2-7; D is perhaps TRBD1 (7 bases). The germline V gene encodes CDR1 SEHNR and CDR2 FQNEAQ (reference sequence). The CDR3 sequence is 14 residues long. V lost 5 bases and J 5 bases, leaving 16 bases between the germline ends. CDR3 region: CASSMQGGFDEQYF. CDR3 in DNA: TGTGCCAGCAGCATGCAGGGGGGATTCGACGAGCAGTACTTC.

The chain uses TRBV29-1 and TRBJ2-7, with 12 bases that match TRBD2. Germline V gives CDR1 SQVTM, CDR2 ANQGSEA. The CDR3 length is 14 residues. J lost 5 bases, V lost 8 bases, and 10 bases had no gene match. In nucleotides, the CDR3 is TGCAGCATGACTAGCGGGAGAGGGGGCGACGAGCAGTACTTC. The encoded protein is CSMTSGRGGDEQYF.

This clone occurred once. This chain joins TRBV10-3 and TRBJ1-1; D ambiguous. Germline loops: CDR1 ENHRY, CDR2 SYGVKD. The CDR3 runs to 13 residues. The V end lost 11 bases, the J end lost 0 bases, and 13 bases lay between the germline ends. This CDR3 is CAVTRGMNTEAFF. For the CDR3, the DNA is TGTGCCGTGACGCGGGGAATGAACACTGAAGCTTTCTTT.

The rearrangement links TRBV10-3 to TRBJ2-1; D not resolved. Germline CDR1 reads ENHRY; CDR2 reads SYGVKD. V was cut by 3 bases and J by 4 bases, with 10 bases left in between. CDR3 length: 14 residues. The CDR3 sequence is CAISEPGAYNEQFF. In DNA, the CDR3 is TGTGCCATCAGTGAACCAGGCGCTTACAATGAGCAGTTCTTC.

This chain links TRBV3-1 (or the pseudogene TRBV3-2) with TRBJ2-3, with no clear D. The CDR3 contains 12 residues. V gave up 4 bases and J gave up 2 bases, with 4 bases separating them. CDR1 is LGHDT, CDR2 YNNKEL, per germline (reference sequence). CDR3 residues: CASSLYTDTQYF. Written as DNA, the CDR3 is TGTGCCAGCAGCCTTTACACAGATACGCAGTATTTT.

The J gene is TRBJ2-7, the V gene TRBV28, with 9 positions matching TRBD1. With V trimmed by 6 bases and J by 3 bases, 12 bases remained unmatched. Germline CDR1 and CDR2: MDHEN and SYDVKM. CDR3 length: 16 amino acids. The CDR3 here is CASRTQGAADIYEQYF. The CDR3 nucleotides read TGTGCCAGCAGAACACAGGGGGCCGCCGATATCTACGAGCAGTACTTC.

The genes are TRBV30 and TRBJ1-5; a possible D gene is TRBD1 (6 bases). The CDR3 spans 12 residues. V was shortened by 3 bases and J by 8 bases, with 11 bases between the two germline ends. From germline, CDR1 is GTSNPN and CDR2 SVGIG (reference sequence). CDR3: CAWSRGQEPQHF. The CDR3 region has the DNA TGTGCCTGGAGCAGGGGTCAAGAGCCCCAGCATTTT.

The chain's CDR3 is CASSFQGSATEAFF. The DNA of the CDR3 is TGCGCCAGCAGCTTTCAGGGTTCGGCCACTGAAGCTTTCTTT. The gene calls are TRBV5-1 and TRBJ1-1; a weak D match, TRBD1 (5 bases). The CDR3 contains 14 residues. V lost 2 bases and J lost 4, with 12 bases in between. Looked up from germline, CDR1 is SGHRS and CDR2 is YFSETQ.

The chain couples TRBV6-4 to TRBJ2-3, with a possible D match to TRBD2 (5 bases). CDR1 is MRHNA and CDR2 is SNTAGT in the germline V gene. Trimming pared 0 bases from V and 6 bases from J, leaving 13 bases between. CDR3 size: 15 residues. CDR3 protein: CASSDSRAERDTQYF. The CDR3 nucleotides read TGTGCCAGCAGTGACTCGAGGGCGGAGAGGGATACGCAGTATTTT.

The rearrangement uses TRBV24-1 and TRBJ2-1; 10 bases fit TRBD2. V was clipped by 3 bases and J by 4 bases; unmatched bases: 17. The germline CDR1 and CDR2 sequences are KGHDR and SFDVKD. CDR3 length: 20 residues. CDR3 DNA sequence: TGTGCCACCAGTGATCCAGCGGGAGGGCCGTTAGGTCGGGTTTACAATGAGCAGTTCTTC. This codes for CATSDPAGGPLGRVYNEQFF.

In this sample, this clone turned up a few times. The genes are TRBV28 and TRBJ2-7, with a tentative D call TRBD2 (6 bases). CDR1 is MDHEN and CDR2 is SYDVKM in the germline V gene. The CDR3 has 17 amino acids. V lost 8 bases to trimming and J lost 2 bases, with 25 bases between them. This chain's CDR3 is CASQMLGGGLPTYEQYF. CDR3 bases: TGTGCCAGCCAAATGTTGGGCGGAGGACTACCTACCTACGAGCAGTACTTC.

This sequence joins TRBV7-2 and TRBJ1-1; no firm D call. From germline, CDR1 is SGHTA and CDR2 FQGNSA. Between the trimmed V and J ends, which lost 4 bases and 7 bases, there was a span of 13 bases. The CDR3 is 13 residues long. For the CDR3, the DNA is TGTGCCAGCAGCTCCCTCGGGGTGGGTGAAGCTTTCTTT. It codes for CASSSLGVGEAFF.

This clone appeared a single time. The genes are TRBV7-4 and TRBJ1-6; TRBD1 might be the D (6 bases). Between the trimmed V and J ends, which lost 1 base and 13 bases, there was a span of 23 bases. CDR3 length equals 17 residues. Per the germline V gene, CDR1 is SGHVT and CDR2 is SQSDAQ. This CDR3 is CASSLGPGQSLLSPLHF. The CDR3 DNA is TGTGCCAGCAGCTTAGGCCCTGGACAGTCCTTATTATCGCCCCTCCACTTT.

This clone was recorded once. The V call is TRBV2, the J call TRBJ1-5; D unresolved. The V end lost 4 bases, the J end lost 5 bases, and 9 bases lay between the germline ends. Germline CDR1 reads SNHLY; CDR2 reads FYNNEI. The CDR3 consists of 13 residues. The DNA for the CDR3 is TGTGCCAGCAGTGTTAAAAGCGATCAGCCCCAGCATTTT. This gives the protein CASSVKSDQPQHF.

J is TRBJ1-2 and V is TRBV6-1; D gene uncertain. The germline V gene has CDR1 MNHNS and CDR2 SASEGT. The CDR3 covers 16 residues. The germline V and J ends were trimmed by 1 base and 5 bases, with 17 bases remaining between them. CDR3 nucleotide sequence: TGTGCCAGCAGTGAAGGTGTGGGCCAGCCATCGTATGGCTACACCTTC. Protein: CASSEGVGQPSYGYTF.